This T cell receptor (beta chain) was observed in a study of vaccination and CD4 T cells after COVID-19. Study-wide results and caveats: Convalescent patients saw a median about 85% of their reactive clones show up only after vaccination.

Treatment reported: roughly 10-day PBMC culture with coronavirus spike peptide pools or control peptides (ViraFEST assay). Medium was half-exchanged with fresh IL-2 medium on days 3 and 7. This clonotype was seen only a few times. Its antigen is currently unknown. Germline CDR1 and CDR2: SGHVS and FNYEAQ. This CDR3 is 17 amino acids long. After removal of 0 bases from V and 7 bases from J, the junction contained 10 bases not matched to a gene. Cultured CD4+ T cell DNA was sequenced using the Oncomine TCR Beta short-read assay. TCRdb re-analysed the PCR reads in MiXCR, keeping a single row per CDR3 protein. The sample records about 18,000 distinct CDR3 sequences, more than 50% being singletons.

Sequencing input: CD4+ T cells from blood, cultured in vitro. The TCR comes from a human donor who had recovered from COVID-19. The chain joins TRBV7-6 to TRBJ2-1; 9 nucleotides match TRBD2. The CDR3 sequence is CASSLAGREGLWNEQFF. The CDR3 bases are TGTGCCAGCAGCTTAGCGGGGCGGGAGGGCCTGTGGAATGAGCAGTTCTTC.